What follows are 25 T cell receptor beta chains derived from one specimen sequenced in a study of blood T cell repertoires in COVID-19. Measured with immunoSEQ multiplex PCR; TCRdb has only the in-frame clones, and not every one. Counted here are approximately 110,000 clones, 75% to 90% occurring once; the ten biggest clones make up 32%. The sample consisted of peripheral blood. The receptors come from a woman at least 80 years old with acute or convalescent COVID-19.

Here the CDR3 DNA reads TGTGCCAGCTCCAACCCCCTCAGCGGGAACAATGAGCAGTTCTTC. The encoded protein is CASSNPLSGNNEQFF. The chain uses TRBV18 and TRBJ2-1; 7 nucleotides agree with TRBD2. This CDR3 contains 15 residues. The V segment lost 6 bases and the J segment 5 bases; nucleotides outside the gene matches: 10. Germline CDR1 is KGHSH and CDR2 is LQKENI.

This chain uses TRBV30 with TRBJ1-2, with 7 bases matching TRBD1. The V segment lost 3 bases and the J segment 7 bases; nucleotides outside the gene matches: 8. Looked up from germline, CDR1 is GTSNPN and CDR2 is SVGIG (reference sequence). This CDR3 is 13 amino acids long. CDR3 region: CAWSSTGIRGYTF. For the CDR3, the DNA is TGTGCCTGGAGCTCGACAGGGATACGTGGCTACACCTTC.

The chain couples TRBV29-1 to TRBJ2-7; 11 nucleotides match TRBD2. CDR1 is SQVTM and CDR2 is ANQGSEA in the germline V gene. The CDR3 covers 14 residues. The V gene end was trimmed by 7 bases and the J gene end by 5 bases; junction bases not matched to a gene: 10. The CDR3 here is CSASDYSGGDEQYF. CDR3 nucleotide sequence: TGCAGCGCCTCGGACTATAGCGGGGGGGACGAGCAGTACTTC.

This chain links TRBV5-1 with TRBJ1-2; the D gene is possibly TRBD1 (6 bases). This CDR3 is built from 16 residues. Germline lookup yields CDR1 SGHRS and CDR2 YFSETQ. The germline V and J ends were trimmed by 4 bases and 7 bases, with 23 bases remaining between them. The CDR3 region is CASSIGGGQNERGYTF. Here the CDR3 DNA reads TGCGCCAGCAGCATAGGTGGGGGACAAAATGAGCGTGGCTACACCTTC.

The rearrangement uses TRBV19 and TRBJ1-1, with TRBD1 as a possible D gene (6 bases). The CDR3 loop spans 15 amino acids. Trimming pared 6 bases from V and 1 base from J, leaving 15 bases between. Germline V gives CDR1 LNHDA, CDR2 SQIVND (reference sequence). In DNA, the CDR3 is TGTGCCAGTAGCCTCCAGGGGACCGCGAACACTGAAGCTTTCTTT. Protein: CASSLQGTANTEAFF.

The CDR3 here is CASSQGDAGSTGELFF. CDR3 nucleotide sequence: TGTGCCAGCAGCCAAGGGGATGCGGGGAGCACCGGGGAGCTGTTTTTT. This chain connects TRBV3-1 (or the pseudogene TRBV3-2) to TRBJ2-2; D may be TRBD2 (6 bases). The CDR3 is 16 residues long. Trimming removed 1 base at V and 4 bases at J, with 13 bases between. CDR1 is LGHDT, CDR2 YNNKEL, per germline (reference sequence).

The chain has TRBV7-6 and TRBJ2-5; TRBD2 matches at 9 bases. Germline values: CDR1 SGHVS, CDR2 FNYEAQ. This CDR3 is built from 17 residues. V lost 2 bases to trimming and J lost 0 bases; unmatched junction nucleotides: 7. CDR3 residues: CASSLQVAGGYQETQYF. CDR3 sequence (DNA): TGTGCCAGCAGCTTACAGGTTGCGGGGGGGTACCAAGAGACCCAGTACTTC.

In nucleotides, the CDR3 is TGTGCCAGCAGCCTCTCGGGATGGGCTAACTATGGCTACACCTTC. Its protein is CASSLSGWANYGYTF. The gene calls are TRBV28 and TRBJ1-2; D unclear. V was cut by 6 bases and J by 0 bases, with 14 bases left in between. CDR1 MDHEN and CDR2 SYDVKM come from the germline V gene. The CDR3 totals 15 residues.

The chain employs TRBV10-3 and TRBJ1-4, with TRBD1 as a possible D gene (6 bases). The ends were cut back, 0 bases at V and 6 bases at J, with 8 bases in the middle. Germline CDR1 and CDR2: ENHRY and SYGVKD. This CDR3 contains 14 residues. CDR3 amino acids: CAISESGGYEKLFF. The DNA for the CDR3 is TGTGCCATCAGTGAGTCTGGGGGCTATGAAAAACTGTTTTTT.

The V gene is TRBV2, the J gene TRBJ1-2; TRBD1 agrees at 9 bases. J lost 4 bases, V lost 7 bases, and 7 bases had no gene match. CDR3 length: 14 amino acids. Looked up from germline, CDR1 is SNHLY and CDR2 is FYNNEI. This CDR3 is CASMRQGGSYGYTF. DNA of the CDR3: TGTGCCAGCATGAGACAGGGGGGAAGCTATGGCTACACCTTC.

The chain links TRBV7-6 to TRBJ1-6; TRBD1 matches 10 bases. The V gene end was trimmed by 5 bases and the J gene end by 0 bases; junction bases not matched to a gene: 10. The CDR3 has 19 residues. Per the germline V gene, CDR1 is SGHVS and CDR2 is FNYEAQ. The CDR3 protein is CASSTSGTGDSSYNSPLHF. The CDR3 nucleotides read TGTGCCAGCAGCACATCCGGGACAGGGGATAGCTCCTATAATTCACCCCTCCACTTT.

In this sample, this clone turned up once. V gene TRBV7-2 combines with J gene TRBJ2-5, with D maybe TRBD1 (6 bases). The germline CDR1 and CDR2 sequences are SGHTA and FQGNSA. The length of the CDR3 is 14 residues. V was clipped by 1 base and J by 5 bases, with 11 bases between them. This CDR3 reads CASSLDGRGETQYF. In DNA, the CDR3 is TGTGCCAGCAGCTTAGATGGCAGGGGTGAGACCCAGTACTTC. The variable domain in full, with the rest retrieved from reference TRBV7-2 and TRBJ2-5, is GAGVSQSPSNKVTEKGKDVELRCDPISGHTALYWYRQSLGQGLEFLIYFQGNSAPDKSGLPSDRFSAERTGGSVSTLTIQRTQQEDSAVYLCASSLDGRGETQYFGPGTRLLVL.

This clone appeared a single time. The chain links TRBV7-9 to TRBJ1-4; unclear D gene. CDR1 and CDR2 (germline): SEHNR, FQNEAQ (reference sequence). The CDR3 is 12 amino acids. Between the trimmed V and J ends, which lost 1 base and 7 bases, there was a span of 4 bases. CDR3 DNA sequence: TGTGCCAGCAGCTTAGACGGTGAAAAACTGTTTTTT. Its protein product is CASSLDGEKLFF.

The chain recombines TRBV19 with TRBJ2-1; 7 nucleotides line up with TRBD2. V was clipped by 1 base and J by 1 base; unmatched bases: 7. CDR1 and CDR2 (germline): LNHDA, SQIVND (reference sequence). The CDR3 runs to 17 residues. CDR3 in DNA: TGTGCCAGTAGTATAGGAGCGACGCGGGGGTCCTACAATGAGCAGTTCTTC. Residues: CASSIGATRGSYNEQFF. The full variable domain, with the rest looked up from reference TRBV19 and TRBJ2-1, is DGGITQSPKYLFRKEGQNVTLSCEQNLNHDAMYWYRQDPGQGLRLIYYSQIVNDFQKGDIAEGYSVSREKKESFPLTVTSAQKNPTAFYLCASSIGATRGSYNEQFFGPGTRLTVL.

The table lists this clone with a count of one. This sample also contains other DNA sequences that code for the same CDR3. CDR3 coding DNA: TGTGCCAGCAGACCCGACATATCCAATCAGCCCCAGCATTTT. It encodes CASRPDISNQPQHF. V and J are TRBV2 and TRBJ1-5; D is undetermined. Trimming removed 6 bases from V and 3 bases from J, with 12 bases in between. Germline V gene sequence: CDR1 SNHLY, CDR2 FYNNEI. This CDR3 spans 14 amino acids.

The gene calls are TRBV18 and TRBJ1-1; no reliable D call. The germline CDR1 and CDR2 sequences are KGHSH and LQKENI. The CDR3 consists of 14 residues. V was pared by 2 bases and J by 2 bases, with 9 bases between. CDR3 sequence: CASSPADINTEAFF. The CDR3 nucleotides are TGTGCCAGCTCACCAGCAGATATTAACACTGAAGCTTTCTTT.

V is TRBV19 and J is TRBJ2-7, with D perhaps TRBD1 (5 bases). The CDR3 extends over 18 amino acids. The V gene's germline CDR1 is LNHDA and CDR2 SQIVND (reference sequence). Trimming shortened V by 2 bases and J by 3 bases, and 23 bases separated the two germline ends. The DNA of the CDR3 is TGTGCCAGTAGTATAAAGGGGTCAGGACAAAACAGAAGCTACGAGCAGTACTTC. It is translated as CASSIKGSGQNRSYEQYF.

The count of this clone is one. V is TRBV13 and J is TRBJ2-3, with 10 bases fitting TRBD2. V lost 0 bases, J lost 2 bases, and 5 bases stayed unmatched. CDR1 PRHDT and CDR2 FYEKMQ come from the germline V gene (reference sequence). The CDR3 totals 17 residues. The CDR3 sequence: CASSLGHSGGYTDTQYF. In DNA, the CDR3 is TGTGCCAGCAGCTTAGGCCATAGCGGGGGGTACACAGATACGCAGTATTTT. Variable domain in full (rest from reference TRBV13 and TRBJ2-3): AAGVIQSPRHLIKEKRETATLKCYPIPRHDTVYWYQQGPGQDPQFLISFYEKMQSDKGSIPDRFSAQQFSDYHSELNMSSLELGDSALYFCASSLGHSGGYTDTQYFGPGTRLTVL.

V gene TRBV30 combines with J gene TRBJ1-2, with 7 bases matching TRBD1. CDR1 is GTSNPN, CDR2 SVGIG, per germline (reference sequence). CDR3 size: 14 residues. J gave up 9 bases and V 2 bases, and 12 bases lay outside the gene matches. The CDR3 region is CAWSQGDRAGSYTF. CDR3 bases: TGTGCCTGGAGTCAGGGTGACAGGGCTGGGAGCTACACCTTC.

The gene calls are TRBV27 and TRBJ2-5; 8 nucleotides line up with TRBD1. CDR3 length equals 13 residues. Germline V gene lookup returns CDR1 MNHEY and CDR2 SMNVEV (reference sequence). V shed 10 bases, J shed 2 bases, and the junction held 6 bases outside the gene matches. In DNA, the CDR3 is TGTGCCACCCGGACAGGGCGGCAAGAGACCCAGTACTTC. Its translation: CATRTGRQETQYF.

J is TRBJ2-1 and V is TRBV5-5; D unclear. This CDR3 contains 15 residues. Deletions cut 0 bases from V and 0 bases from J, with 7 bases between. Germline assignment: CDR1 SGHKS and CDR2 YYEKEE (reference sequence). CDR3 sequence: CASSLGVSSYNEQFF. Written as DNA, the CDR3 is TGTGCCAGCAGCTTGGGAGTAAGCTCCTACAATGAGCAGTTCTTC. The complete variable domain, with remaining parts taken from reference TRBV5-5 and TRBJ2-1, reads DAGVTQSPTHLIKTRGQQVTLRCSPISGHKSVSWYQQVLGQGPQFIFQYYEKEERGRGNFPDRFSARQFPNYSSELNVNALLLGDSALYLCASSLGVSSYNEQFFGPGTRLTVL.

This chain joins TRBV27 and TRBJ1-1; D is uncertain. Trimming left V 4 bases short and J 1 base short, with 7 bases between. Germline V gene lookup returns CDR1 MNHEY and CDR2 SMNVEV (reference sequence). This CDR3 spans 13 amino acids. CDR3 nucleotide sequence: TGTGCCAGCAGTTACCGGGAGAACACTGAAGCTTTCTTT. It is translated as CASSYRENTEAFF.

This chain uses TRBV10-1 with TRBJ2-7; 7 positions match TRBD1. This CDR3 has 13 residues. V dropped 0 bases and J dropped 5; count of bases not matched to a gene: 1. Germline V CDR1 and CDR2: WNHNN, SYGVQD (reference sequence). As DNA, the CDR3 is TGCGCCAGCAGTGAGTCAGGGGGCAACGAGCAGTACTTC. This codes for CASSESGGNEQYF.

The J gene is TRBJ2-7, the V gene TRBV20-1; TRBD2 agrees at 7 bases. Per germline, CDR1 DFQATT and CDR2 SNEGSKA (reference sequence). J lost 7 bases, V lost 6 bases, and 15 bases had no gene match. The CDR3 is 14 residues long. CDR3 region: CSASPDSAGGEQYF. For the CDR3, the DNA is TGCAGTGCAAGTCCGGACTCCGCCGGGGGGGAGCAGTACTTC.

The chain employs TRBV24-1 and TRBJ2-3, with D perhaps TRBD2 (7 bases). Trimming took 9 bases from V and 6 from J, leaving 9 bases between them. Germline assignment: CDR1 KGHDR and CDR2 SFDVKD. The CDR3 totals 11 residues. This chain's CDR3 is CATRGADTQYF. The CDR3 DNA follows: TGTGCCACCCGGGGGGCGGATACGCAGTATTTT.